The sequence of this TCR beta chain was determined in a study of blood T cells in healthy people across ages. Study results and caveats: There were more naive CD4+ cells and higher diversity in long-lived donors than in aged donors.

The CDR3 covers 14 residues. Trimming stripped 5 bases from V and 1 base from J, with 11 bases between. Germline V gives CDR1 SNHLY, CDR2 FYNNEI. Each donor supplied around 9.6 milliliters of peripheral blood. It was with a sample-barcoded 5' primer and a J-beta primer mix that a second PCR of about 6 to 12 cycles was run. TCRdb itself ran the 5' RACE reads through MiXCR, one entry per CDR3 protein. This sample has about 1,500,000 distinct CDR3 sequences; 28% occur once, and the top ten carry 6.5% to 8.5%. In its sample, this clonotype was seen a few times. The antigen remains undetermined. The TCR originated in a woman in her 30s in good health. The specimen sequenced was blood. The chain has TRBV2 and TRBJ2-5; TRBD1 or TRBD2 may be the D gene (5 bases each). CDR3: CASSRDRLQETQYF. The CDR3 DNA is TGTGCCAGCAGTCGGGACCGCCTCCAAGAGACCCAGTACTTC.